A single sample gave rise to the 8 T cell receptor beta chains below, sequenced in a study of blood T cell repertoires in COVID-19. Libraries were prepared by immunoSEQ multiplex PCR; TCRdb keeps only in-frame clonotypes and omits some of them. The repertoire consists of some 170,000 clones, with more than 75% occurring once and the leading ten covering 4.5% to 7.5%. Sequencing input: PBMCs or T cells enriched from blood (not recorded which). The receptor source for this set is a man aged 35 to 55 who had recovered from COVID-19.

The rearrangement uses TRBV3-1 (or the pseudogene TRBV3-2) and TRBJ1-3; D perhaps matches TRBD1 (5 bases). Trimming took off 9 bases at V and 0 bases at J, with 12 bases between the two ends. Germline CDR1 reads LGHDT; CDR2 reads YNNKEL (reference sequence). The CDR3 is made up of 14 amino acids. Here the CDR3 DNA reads TGTGCCAGTCAACAGGTTAACTCTGGAAACACCATATATTTT. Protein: CASQQVNSGNTIYF.

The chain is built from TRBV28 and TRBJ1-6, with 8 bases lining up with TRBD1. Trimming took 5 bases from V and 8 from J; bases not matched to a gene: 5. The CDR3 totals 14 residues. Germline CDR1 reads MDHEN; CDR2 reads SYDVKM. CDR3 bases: TGTGCCAGCAGTCTCGACAGGGGTTATTCACCCCTCCACTTT. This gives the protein CASSLDRGYSPLHF.

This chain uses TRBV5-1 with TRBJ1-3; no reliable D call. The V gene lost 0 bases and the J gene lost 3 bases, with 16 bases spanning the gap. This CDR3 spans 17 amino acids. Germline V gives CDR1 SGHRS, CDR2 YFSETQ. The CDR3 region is CASSLAGGYARGNTIYF. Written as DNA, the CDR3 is TGCGCCAGCAGCTTGGCCGGAGGTTACGCCCGTGGAAACACCATATATTTT.

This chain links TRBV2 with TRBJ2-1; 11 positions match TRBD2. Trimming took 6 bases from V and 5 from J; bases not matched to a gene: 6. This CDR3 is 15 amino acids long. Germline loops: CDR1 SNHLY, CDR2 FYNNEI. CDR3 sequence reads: CASRAPGLADNEQFF. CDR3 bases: TGTGCCAGCAGGGCGCCGGGACTAGCGGACAATGAGCAGTTCTTC.

CDR3 coding DNA: TGTGCCAGCAGTGAAGAAGATAGGGGGACAGGGGGAAGAGCTTTCTTT. It translates to CASSEEDRGTGGRAFF. The rearrangement uses TRBV6-1 and TRBJ1-1; 11 positions agree with TRBD1. Germline loops: CDR1 MNHNS, CDR2 SASEGT. This CDR3 spans 16 amino acids. V gave up 1 base and J gave up 10 bases; unmatched junction bases: 11.

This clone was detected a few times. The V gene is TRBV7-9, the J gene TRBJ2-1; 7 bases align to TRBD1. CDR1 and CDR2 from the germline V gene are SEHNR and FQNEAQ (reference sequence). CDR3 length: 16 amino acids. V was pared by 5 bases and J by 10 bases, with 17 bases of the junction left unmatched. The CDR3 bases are TGTGCCAGCAGCCCCCGCGGACAGGTTGACCTCAGCGAGCAGTTCTTC. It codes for CASSPRGQVDLSEQFF. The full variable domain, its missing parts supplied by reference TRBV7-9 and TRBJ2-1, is DTGVSQNPRHKITKRGQNVTFRCDPISEHNRLYWYRQTLGQGPEFLTYFQNEAQLEKSRLLSDRFSAERPKGSFSTLEIQRTEQGDSAMYLCASSPRGQVDLSEQFFGPGTRLTVL.

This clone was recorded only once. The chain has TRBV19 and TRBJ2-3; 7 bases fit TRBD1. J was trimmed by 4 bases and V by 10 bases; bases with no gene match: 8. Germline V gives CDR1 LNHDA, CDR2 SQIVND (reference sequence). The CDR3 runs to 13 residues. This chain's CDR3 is CAMSSDRADTQYF. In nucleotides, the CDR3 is TGTGCCATGTCGTCCGACAGGGCAGATACGCAGTATTTT.

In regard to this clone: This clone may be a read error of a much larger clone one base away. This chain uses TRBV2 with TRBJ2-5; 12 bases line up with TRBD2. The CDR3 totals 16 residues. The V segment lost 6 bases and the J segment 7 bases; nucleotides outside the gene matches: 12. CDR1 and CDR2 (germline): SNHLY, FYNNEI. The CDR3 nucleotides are TGTGCCAGCAGCTTCCTCCCTAGCGGGGGGGCGGGGACCCAGTACTTC. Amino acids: CASSFLPSGGAGTQYF.